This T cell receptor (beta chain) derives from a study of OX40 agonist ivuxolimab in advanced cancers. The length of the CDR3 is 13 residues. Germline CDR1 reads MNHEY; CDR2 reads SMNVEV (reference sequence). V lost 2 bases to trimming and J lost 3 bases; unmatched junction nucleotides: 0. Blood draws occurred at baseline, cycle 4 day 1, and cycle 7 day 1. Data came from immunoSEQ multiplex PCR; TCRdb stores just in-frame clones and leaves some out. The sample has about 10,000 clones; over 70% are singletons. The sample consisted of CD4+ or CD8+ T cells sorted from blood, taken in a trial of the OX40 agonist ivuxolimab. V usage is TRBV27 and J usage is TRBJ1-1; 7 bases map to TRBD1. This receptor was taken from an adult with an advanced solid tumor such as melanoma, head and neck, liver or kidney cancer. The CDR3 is CASSLQGDTEAFF. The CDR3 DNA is TGTGCCAGCAGTTTACAGGGGGACACTGAAGCTTTCTTT.